This entry concerns a single TCR beta chain. Its recognized antigen is unknown. Nothing much larger sits one base from this clone, and base qualities are not available. This entry is derived from a study of CD8+CD57+ T cells in acquired aplastic anemia (dated by TCRdb to between 2017 and 2018). Background for the entire study: Extracted DNA from sorted CD4+ and CD8+ cells averaged approximately 3 ug, ranging from roughly 0.17 to 27.4 ug. Healthy donor samples averaged approximately 9.8 million reads for CD4+ and under 12 million for CD8+ cells. The study at large found these results: About 30 CD8+ CDR3 sequences were found to be shared between patients and controls, but these sequences appeared to be highly expressed in patients and within the immunodominant clones of the patients. Patients and healthy controls showed no significant difference in CD8+ Simpson's diversity (P=0.060).

Genomic DNA served as template for TCR beta VDJ combination and CDR3 sequence profiling. An Illumina HiSeq 2000 was used for TCR repertoire sequencing. The source study handled its data this way. TRBV/TRBJ rearrangement plots, CDR3 size and DJ length profiles, and Simpson's diversity index were used to evaluate the repertoires. Whichever DNA sequence was most abundant in the deep sequencing data was defined as the immunodominant clone. CDR3 amino acid sequences were checked for sharing across subjects and were also compared against the VDJdb database and published repertoires. TCRdb itself trimmed the public reads at Q25 with fastp, ran MiXCR and retained productive beta chains. Rows are combined by CDR3 protein, so each entry shows the most common genes and DNA. The V and J calls follow TCRdb's processing rather than the paper's. This sample comprises 400,000 to 450,000 distinct CDR3 sequences, 65% to 75% of them detected only once. Under 5% of the sample goes to the ten largest clones.

In the study, sorted CD4+ and CD8+ blood T cells from patients with severe aplastic anemia and from healthy subjects underwent deep sequencing of TCR repertoires. Ficoll-Paque density gradient centrifugation was used to isolate peripheral blood mononuclear cells. CD4+ and CD8+ T cells were sorted by FACS or magnetic beads before DNA extraction. The germline V gene yields SGHVS for CDR1 and FQNEAQ for CDR2. From the cysteine up to the phenylalanine, the CDR3 has a length of 15 residues. Just the 45-base CDR3 DNA is kept, in frame starting at base 1. V gives up 8 bases and J gives up 12 bases, and the segment between their germline ends measures 29 bases.

In this chain, TRBV7-8 is recombined with TRBJ2-7; there is no confident call for the D gene. This receptor was identified in a human donor in good health, serving as a control. The material sequenced was sorted CD4+, CD8+, or CD8+CD57+ T cells (not recorded which) from PBMCs. For the CDR3, the sequence is CASWNYRSAFNFGYF. The DNA sequence is as follows: TGTGCCAGCTGGAATTATAGGTCGGCCTTCAACTTCGGGTACTTC.